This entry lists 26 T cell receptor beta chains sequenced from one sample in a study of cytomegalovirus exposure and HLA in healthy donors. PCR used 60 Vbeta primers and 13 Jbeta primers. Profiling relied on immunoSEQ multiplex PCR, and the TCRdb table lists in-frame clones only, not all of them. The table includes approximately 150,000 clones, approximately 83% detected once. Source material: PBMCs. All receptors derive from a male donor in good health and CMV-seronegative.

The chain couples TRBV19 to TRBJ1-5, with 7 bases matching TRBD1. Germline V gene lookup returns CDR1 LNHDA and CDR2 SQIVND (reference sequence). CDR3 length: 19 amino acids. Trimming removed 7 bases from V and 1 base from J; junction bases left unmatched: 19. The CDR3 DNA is TGTGCCAGTACCCCCTCGCATAATGGACAGGTAATAAGCAATCAGCCCCAGCATTTT. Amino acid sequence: CASTPSHNGQVISNQPQHF. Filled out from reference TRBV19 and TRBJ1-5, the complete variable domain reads DGGITQSPKYLFRKEGQNVTLSCEQNLNHDAMYWYRQDPGQGLRLIYYSQIVNDFQKGDIAEGYSVSREKKESFPLTVTSAQKNPTAFYLCASTPSHNGQVISNQPQHFGDGTRLSIL.

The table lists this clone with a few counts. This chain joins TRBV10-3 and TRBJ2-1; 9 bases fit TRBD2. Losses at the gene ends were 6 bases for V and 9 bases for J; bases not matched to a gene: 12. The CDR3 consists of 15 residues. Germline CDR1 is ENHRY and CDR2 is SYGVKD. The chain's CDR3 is CAISPTGGGAIEQFF. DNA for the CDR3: TGTGCCATCAGCCCTACTGGCGGGGGGGCCATTGAGCAGTTCTTC.

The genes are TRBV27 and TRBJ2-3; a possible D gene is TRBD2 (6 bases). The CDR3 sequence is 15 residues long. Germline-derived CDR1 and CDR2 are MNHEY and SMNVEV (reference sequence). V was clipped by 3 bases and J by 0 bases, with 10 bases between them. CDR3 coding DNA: TGTGCCAGCAGTTTTCGCGGGACTAGCACAGATACGCAGTATTTT. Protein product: CASSFRGTSTDTQYF.

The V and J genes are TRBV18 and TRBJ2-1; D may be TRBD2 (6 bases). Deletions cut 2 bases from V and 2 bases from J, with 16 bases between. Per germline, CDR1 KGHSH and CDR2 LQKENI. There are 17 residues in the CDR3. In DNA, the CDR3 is TGTGCCAGCTCACCAAATGCTGCGGGGATTGCCTACAATGAGCAGTTCTTC. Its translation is CASSPNAAGIAYNEQFF.

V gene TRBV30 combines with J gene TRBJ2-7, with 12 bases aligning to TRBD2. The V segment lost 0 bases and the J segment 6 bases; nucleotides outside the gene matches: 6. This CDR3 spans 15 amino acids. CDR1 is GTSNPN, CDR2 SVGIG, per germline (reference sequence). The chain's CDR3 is CAWSVLETSGSEQYF. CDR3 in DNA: TGTGCCTGGAGTGTACTAGAGACTAGCGGGAGCGAGCAGTACTTC.

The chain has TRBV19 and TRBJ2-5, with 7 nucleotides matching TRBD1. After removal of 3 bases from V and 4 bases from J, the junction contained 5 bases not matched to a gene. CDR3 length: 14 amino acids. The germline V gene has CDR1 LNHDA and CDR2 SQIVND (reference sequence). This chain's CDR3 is CASSMVGTVETQYF. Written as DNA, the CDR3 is TGTGCCAGTAGTATGGTGGGGACAGTAGAGACCCAGTACTTC.

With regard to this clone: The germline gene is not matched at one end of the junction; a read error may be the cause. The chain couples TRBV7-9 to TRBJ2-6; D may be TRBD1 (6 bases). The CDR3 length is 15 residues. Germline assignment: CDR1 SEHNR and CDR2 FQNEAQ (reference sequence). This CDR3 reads CASSTRGPGANGLTF. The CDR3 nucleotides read TGTGCCAGCAGCACCAGGGGTCCTGGGGCCAACGGCCTGACTTTC.

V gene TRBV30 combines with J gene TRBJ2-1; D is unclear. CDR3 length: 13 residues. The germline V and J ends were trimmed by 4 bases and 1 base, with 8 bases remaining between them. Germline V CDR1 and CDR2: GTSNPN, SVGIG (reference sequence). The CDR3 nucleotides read TGTGCCTGGACTGGTAGTTCCTACAATGAGCAGTTCTTC. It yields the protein CAWTGSSYNEQFF.

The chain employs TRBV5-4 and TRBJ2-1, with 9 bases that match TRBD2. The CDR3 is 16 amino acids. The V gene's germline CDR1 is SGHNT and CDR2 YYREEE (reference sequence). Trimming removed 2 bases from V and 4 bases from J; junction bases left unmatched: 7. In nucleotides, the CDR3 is TGTGCCAGCAGCTTCCCCGGGACTAGCCCTTACAATGAGCAGTTCTTC. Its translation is CASSFPGTSPYNEQFF. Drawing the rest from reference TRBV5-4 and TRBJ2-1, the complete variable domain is ETGVTQSPTHLIKTRGQQVTLRCSSQSGHNTVSWYQQALGQGPQFIFQYYREEENGRGNFPPRFSGLQFPNYSSELNVNALELDDSALYLCASSFPGTSPYNEQFFGPGTRLTVL.

The CDR3 DNA is TGTGCCAGTTCACGGAGCCTCTACAATGAGCAGTTCTTC. This codes for CASSRSLYNEQFF. This rearrangement joins TRBV19 to TRBJ2-1; the D is unclear. V was shortened by 8 bases and J by 3 bases, with 11 bases between the two germline ends. The CDR3 length is 13 residues. The germline V gene encodes CDR1 LNHDA and CDR2 SQIVND (reference sequence).

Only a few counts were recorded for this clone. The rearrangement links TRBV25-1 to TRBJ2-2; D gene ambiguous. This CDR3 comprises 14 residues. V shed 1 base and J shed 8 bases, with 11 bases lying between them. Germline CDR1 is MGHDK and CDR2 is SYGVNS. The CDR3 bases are TGTGCCAGCAGTGAATCGGTCGAGGCGGGGGAGCTGTTTTTT. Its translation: CASSESVEAGELFF.

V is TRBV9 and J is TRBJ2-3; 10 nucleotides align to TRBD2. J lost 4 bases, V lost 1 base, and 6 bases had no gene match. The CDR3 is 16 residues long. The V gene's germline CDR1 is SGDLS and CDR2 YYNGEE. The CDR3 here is CASSVPLAGAADTQYF. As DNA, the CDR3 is TGTGCCAGCAGCGTACCCCTAGCGGGAGCGGCAGATACGCAGTATTTT.

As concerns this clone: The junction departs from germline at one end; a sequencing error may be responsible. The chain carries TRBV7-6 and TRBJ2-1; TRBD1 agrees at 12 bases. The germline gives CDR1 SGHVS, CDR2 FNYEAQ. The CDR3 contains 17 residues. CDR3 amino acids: CASSLAGTGGLSNGQFF. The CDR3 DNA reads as TGTGCCAGCAGCTTAGCGGGGACAGGGGGCCTCTCCAATGGGCAGTTCTTC. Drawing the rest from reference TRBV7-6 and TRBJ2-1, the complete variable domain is GAGVSQSPRYKVTKRGQDVALRCDPISGHVSLYWYRQALGQGPEFLTYFNYEAQQDKSGLPNDRFSAERPEGSISTLTIQRTEQRDSAMYRCASSLAGTGGLSNGQFFGPGTRLTVL.

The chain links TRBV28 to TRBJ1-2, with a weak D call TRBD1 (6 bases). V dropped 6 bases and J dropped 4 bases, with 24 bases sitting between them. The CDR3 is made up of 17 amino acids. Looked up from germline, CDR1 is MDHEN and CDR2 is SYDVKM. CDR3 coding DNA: TGTGCCAGCAGGCTGGGGGGGCTATTACGAGATGGCTATGGCTACACCTTC. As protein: CASRLGGLLRDGYGYTF.

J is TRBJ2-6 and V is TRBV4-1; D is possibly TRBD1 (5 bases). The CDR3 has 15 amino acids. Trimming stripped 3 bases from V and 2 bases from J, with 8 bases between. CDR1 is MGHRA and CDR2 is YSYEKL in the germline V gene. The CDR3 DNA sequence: TGCGCCAGCAGCCACCAGGGCGCTGGGGCCAACGTCCTGACTTTC. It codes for CASSHQGAGANVLTF.

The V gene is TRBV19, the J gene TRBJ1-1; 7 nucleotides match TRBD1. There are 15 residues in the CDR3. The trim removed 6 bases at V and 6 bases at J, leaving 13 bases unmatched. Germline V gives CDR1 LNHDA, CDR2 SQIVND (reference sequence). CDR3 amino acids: CASSIRQGSSSEAFF. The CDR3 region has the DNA TGTGCCAGTAGCATTAGACAGGGTTCCTCTTCTGAAGCTTTCTTT.

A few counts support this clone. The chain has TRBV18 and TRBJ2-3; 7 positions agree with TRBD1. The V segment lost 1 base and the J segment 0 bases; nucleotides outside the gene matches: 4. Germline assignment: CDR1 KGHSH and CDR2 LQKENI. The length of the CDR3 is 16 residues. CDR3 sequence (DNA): TGTGCCAGCTCACCACTAGGGGGCGGGAGCACAGATACGCAGTATTTT. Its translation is CASSPLGGGSTDTQYF.

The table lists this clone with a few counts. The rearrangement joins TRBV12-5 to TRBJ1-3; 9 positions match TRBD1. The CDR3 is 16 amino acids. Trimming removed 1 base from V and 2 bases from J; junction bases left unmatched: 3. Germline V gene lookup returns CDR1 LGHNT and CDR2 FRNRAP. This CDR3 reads CASGLDRTGAGNTIYF. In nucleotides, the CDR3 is TGTGCTAGTGGTTTGGACCGGACAGGGGCTGGAAACACCATATATTTT.

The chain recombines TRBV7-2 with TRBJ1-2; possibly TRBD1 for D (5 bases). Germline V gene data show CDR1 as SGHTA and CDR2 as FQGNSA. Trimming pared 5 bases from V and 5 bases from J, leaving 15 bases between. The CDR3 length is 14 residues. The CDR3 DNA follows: TGTGCCAGCAGCCCCCAGGGTCCGACTTATGGCTACACCTTC. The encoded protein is CASSPQGPTYGYTF. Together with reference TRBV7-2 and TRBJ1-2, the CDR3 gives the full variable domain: GAGVSQSPSNKVTEKGKDVELRCDPISGHTALYWYRQSLGQGLEFLIYFQGNSAPDKSGLPSDRFSAERTGGSVSTLTIQRTQQEDSAVYLCASSPQGPTYGYTFGSGTRLTVV.

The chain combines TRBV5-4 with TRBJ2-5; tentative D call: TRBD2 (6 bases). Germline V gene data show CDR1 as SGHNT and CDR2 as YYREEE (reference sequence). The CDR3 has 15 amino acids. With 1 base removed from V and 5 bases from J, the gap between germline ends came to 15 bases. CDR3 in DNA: TGTGCCAGCAGCTTGAGCGCTAGCGTCTCCGAGACCCAGTACTTC. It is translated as CASSLSASVSETQYF.

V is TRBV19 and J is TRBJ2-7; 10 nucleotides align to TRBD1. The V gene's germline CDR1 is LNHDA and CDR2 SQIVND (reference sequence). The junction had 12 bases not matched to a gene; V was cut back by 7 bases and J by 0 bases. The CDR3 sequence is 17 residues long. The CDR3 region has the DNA TGTGCCAGTAACGGGGGCGACGGGACAGGGGTCTCCTACGAGCAGTACTTC. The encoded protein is CASNGGDGTGVSYEQYF.

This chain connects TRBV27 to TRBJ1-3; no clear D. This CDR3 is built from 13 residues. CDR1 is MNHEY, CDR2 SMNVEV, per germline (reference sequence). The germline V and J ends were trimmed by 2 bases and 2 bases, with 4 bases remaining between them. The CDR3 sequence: CASSLLPGNTIYF. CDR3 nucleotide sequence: TGTGCCAGCAGTTTACTCCCTGGAAACACCATATATTTT.

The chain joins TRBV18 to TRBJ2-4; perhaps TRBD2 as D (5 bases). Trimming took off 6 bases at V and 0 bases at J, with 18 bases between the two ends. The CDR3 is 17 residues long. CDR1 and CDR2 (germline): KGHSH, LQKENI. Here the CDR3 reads CASSDGGTAVAKNIQYF. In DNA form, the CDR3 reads TGTGCCAGCTCTGATGGAGGTACAGCGGTAGCCAAAAACATTCAGTACTTC.

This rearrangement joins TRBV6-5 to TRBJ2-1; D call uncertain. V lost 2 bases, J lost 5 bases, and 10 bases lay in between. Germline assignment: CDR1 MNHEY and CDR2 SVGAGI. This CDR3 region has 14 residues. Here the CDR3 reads CASSYQITNNEQFF. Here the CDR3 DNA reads TGTGCCAGCAGTTACCAGATAACTAACAATGAGCAGTTCTTC.

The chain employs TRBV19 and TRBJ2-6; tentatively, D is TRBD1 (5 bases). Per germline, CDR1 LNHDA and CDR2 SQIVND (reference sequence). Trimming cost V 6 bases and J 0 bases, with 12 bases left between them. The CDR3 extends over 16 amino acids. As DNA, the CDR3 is TGTGCCAGTAGAAATGGGGCCTTCTCTGGGGCCAACGTCCTGACTTTC. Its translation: CASRNGAFSGANVLTF.

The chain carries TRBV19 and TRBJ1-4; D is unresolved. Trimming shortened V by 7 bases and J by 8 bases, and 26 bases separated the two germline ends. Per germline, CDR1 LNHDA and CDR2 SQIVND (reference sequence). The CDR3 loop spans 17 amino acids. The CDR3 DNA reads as TGTGCCAGTAAAGACCCACGGGGAGGAGACTGGCGCGAAAAACTGTTTTTT. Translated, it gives CASKDPRGGDWREKLFF.